These 17 T cell receptor beta chains were all obtained from the same sample, sequenced in a study of Tregs in tolerant kidney transplant recipients. Libraries were prepared by immunoSEQ multiplex PCR; TCRdb keeps only in-frame clonotypes and omits some of them. The sample carries 60,000 or so clones, roughly 88% recorded once. This sample comprised Tregs from blood, obtained before the transplant. The source of these receptors is a human donor who received a combined kidney and bone marrow transplant.

This clone was found a few times. The chain has TRBV11-2 and TRBJ2-7; a possible D gene is TRBD2 (6 bases). This CDR3 has 12 amino acids. The V end lost 5 bases, the J end lost 6 bases, and 11 bases lay between the germline ends. Germline V gene lookup returns CDR1 SGHAT and CDR2 FQNNGV. The CDR3 region is CASSPGGVEQYF. CDR3 nucleotide sequence: TGTGCCAGCAGCCCAGGCGGGGTCGAGCAGTACTTC.

The chain is built from TRBV28 and TRBJ2-7, with D perhaps given as TRBD1 or TRBD2 (5 bases each). V was clipped by 0 bases and J by 6 bases, with 15 bases between them. Germline CDR1 and CDR2: MDHEN and SYDVKM. The CDR3 loop spans 15 amino acids. The CDR3 here is CASSLWGEKASEQYF. The CDR3 DNA reads TGTGCCAGCAGTTTATGGGGGGAGAAGGCGTCCGAGCAGTACTTC.

The J gene is TRBJ2-7, the V gene TRBV18, with unresolved D. The CDR3 consists of 13 residues. CDR1 is KGHSH and CDR2 is LQKENI in the germline V gene. Deletions cut 3 bases from V and 3 bases from J, with 9 bases between. The CDR3 loop reads CASSPGRDYEQYF. The CDR3 nucleotides are TGTGCCAGCTCACCCGGCAGAGACTACGAGCAGTACTTC.

The chain joins TRBV18 to TRBJ2-7; TRBD2 matches 9 bases. This CDR3 comprises 15 residues. Germline CDR1 is KGHSH and CDR2 is LQKENI. V lost 0 bases and J lost 4; bases outside the gene matches: 4. CDR3 loop: CASSPPGLAGYEQYF. The CDR3 nucleotides read TGTGCCAGCTCACCACCGGGACTAGCTGGGTACGAGCAGTACTTC.

This clone was recorded a few times. The rearrangement uses TRBV6-1 and TRBJ2-1; D may be TRBD2 (5 bases). Trimming took off 8 bases at V and 4 bases at J, with 6 bases between the two ends. The CDR3 consists of 11 residues. Germline V gene data show CDR1 as MNHNS and CDR2 as SASEGT. The CDR3 reads CASRDYNEQFF. The CDR3 DNA reads TGTGCCAGCCGGGATTACAATGAGCAGTTCTTC.

This rearrangement joins TRBV11-2 to TRBJ2-1; 8 bases align to TRBD2. CDR1 SGHAT and CDR2 FQNNGV come from the germline V gene. The V segment lost 0 bases and the J segment 1 base; nucleotides outside the gene matches: 11. This CDR3 comprises 19 residues. CDR3 loop: CASSLDQNGGAESYNEQFF. The CDR3 nucleotides read TGTGCCAGCAGCTTAGATCAAAACGGGGGGGCCGAGTCCTACAATGAGCAGTTCTTC. The entire variable domain, with the rest obtained from reference TRBV11-2 and TRBJ2-1, is as follows: EAGVAQSPRYKIIEKRQSVAFWCNPISGHATLYWYQQILGQGPKLLIQFQNNGVVDDSQLPKDRFSAERLKGVDSTLKIQPAKLEDSAVYLCASSLDQNGGAESYNEQFFGPGTRLTVL.

This clone was picked up one time. The chain links TRBV21-1 to TRBJ2-5. TRBV21-1 constitutes a pseudogene. The CDR3 covers 16 residues. The CDR3 spells CASSKALRVKVETQYF. The CDR3 region has the DNA TGTGCCAGCAGCAAAGCGCTAAGGGTTAAGGTCGAGACCCAGTACTTC.

This sequence joins TRBV5-1 and TRBJ2-7, with unresolved D. Germline-derived CDR1 and CDR2 are SGHRS and YFSETQ. The CDR3 length is 12 residues. V was shortened by 2 bases and J by 3 bases, with 6 bases between the two germline ends. The CDR3 DNA sequence: TGCGCCAGCAGCTTATCAGTCTACGAGCAGTACTTC. This gives the protein CASSLSVYEQYF.

The V and J genes are TRBV9 and TRBJ1-2; TRBD1 is a possible D gene (6 bases). The CDR3 sequence is 14 residues long. V shed 4 bases and J shed 6 bases, with 16 bases lying between them. Germline lookup yields CDR1 SGDLS and CDR2 YYNGEE. The CDR3 loop reads CASSPGGNRDGYTF. Written as DNA, the CDR3 is TGTGCCAGCAGCCCCGGGGGCAATCGAGATGGCTACACCTTC.

This rearrangement joins TRBV5-1 to TRBJ2-5; 9 bases fit TRBD2. V dropped 5 bases and J dropped 11; count of bases not matched to a gene: 13. There are 14 residues in the CDR3. The germline V gene encodes CDR1 SGHRS and CDR2 YFSETQ. CDR3 region: CASSHGTSSVEQYF. The CDR3, as DNA: TGCGCCAGCAGTCACGGGACTAGCAGCGTAGAGCAGTACTTC.

This clone came up a few times. This sequence joins TRBV5-1 and TRBJ1-3; TRBD1 is a possible D gene (5 bases). The CDR3 length is 16 residues. Trimming left V 0 bases short and J 2 bases short, with 12 bases between. Germline assignment: CDR1 SGHRS and CDR2 YFSETQ. CDR3 sequence: CASSLGHGGPGNTIYF. CDR3 DNA sequence: TGCGCCAGCAGCTTGGGGCACGGGGGACCTGGAAACACCATATATTTT.

V is TRBV6-5 and J is TRBJ1-3, with D unresolved. V was cut by 4 bases and J by 0 bases, with 10 bases left in between. The germline V gene encodes CDR1 MNHEY and CDR2 SVGAGI. This CDR3 has 15 residues. CDR3 sequence reads: CASSSTAFSGNTIYF. The CDR3 bases are TGTGCCAGCAGTTCTACGGCGTTCTCTGGAAACACCATATATTTT.

With regard to this clone: Within the sample, other DNA sequences also encode this same CDR3. This rearrangement joins TRBV9 to TRBJ2-1; 9 positions agree with TRBD2. The ends lost 3 bases at V and 4 bases at J; junction bases unmatched: 14. The CDR3 is 18 amino acids. Germline assignment: CDR1 SGDLS and CDR2 YYNGEE. The CDR3 reads CASSDRLAAGGKYNEQFF. As DNA, the CDR3 is TGTGCCAGCAGCGATCGGCTCGCGGCGGGGGGGAAATACAATGAGCAGTTCTTC.

The chain carries TRBV6-5 and TRBJ2-4; possible D gene TRBD1, 6 bases. Per the germline V gene, CDR1 is MNHEY and CDR2 is SVGAGI. The V end was cut by 4 bases, the J end by 10 bases, with 17 bases between. The CDR3 contains 14 residues. The CDR3 spells CASSFQTGGLIQYF. The DNA for the CDR3 is TGTGCCAGCAGTTTCCAGACAGGTGGACTGATTCAGTACTTC.

The chain recombines TRBV18 with TRBJ2-2; no firm D call. V was cut by 0 bases and J by 5 bases, with 10 bases left in between. This CDR3 contains 15 residues. Germline CDR1 is KGHSH and CDR2 is LQKENI. The CDR3 DNA reads TGTGCCAGCTCACCACCTGGGGTTCGTACCGGGGAGCTGTTTTTT. As protein: CASSPPGVRTGELFF.

This rearrangement joins TRBV29-1 to TRBJ1-4, with a possible D match to TRBD1 (6 bases). Germline lookup yields CDR1 SQVTM and CDR2 ANQGSEA. V shed 6 bases and J shed 8 bases, with 16 bases lying between them. This CDR3 contains 13 residues. DNA for the CDR3: TGCAGCGTCCGGGTGGGGGCATACGAAAAACTGTTTTTT. Amino acids: CSVRVGAYEKLFF. The complete variable domain, with remaining parts taken from reference TRBV29-1 and TRBJ1-4, reads SAVISQKPSRDICQRGTSLTIQCQVDSQVTMMFWYRQQPGQSLTLIATANQGSEATYESGFVIDKFPISRPNLTFSTLTVSNMSPEDSSIYLCSVRVGAYEKLFFGSGTQLSVL.

J is TRBJ2-5 and V is TRBV7-2; 12 nucleotides agree with TRBD2. This CDR3 has 15 amino acids. Germline V CDR1 and CDR2: SGHTA, FQGNSA. V dropped 1 base and J dropped 5; count of bases not matched to a gene: 2. In DNA, the CDR3 is TGTGCCAGCAGCTTAGGAGGACTAGCGGGGGAGACCCAGTACTTC. The encoded protein is CASSLGGLAGETQYF.